One sample yielded the 32 T cell receptor beta chains listed below, sequenced in a study of early T cells in non-severe SARS-CoV-2 infection. TCRdb itself ran the 5' RACE reads through MiXCR, one entry per CDR3 protein. The repertoire holds around 65,000 distinct CDR3 sequences, around an eighth seen once, with around 1.5% in the top ten. The source was whole blood, collected at baseline. The receptors derive from an adult who was a healthcare worker with PCR-confirmed SARS-CoV-2 infection or an uninfected control (not recorded which).

V usage is TRBV5-5 and J usage is TRBJ1-5; D unclear. The V end was cut by 0 bases, the J end by 6 bases, with 13 bases between. Germline V gene sequence: CDR1 SGHKS, CDR2 YYEKEE (reference sequence). This CDR3 region has 15 residues. CDR3 in DNA: TGTGCCAGCAGCTTGGGGACGTTAATCCCTCAGCCCCAGCATTTT. This sequence encodes CASSLGTLIPQPQHF.

The chain employs TRBV20-1 and TRBJ2-1; 10 bases align to TRBD2. CDR1 and CDR2 from the germline V gene are DFQATT and SNEGSKA (reference sequence). The V and J ends lost 5 bases and 0 bases, in that order; junction bases with no gene match: 7. This CDR3 contains 16 residues. The CDR3 bases are TGCAGTGCTGAGGGGACTAGCGCATTCTCCTACAATGAGCAGTTCTTC. Protein sequence: CSAEGTSAFSYNEQFF.

The CDR3 loop reads CSASGTSVLNEQFF. CDR3 nucleotides: TGCAGTGCTAGCGGGACTAGCGTTCTAAATGAGCAGTTCTTC. This chain joins TRBV20-1 and TRBJ2-1; TRBD2 matches 10 bases. Losses at the gene ends were 3 bases for V and 7 bases for J; bases not matched to a gene: 6. This CDR3 spans 14 amino acids. The germline V gene has CDR1 DFQATT and CDR2 SNEGSKA (reference sequence).

The V gene is TRBV12-3 or TRBV12-4, the J gene TRBJ2-3, with a possible D match to TRBD2 (5 bases). This CDR3 spans 14 amino acids. Trimming removed 6 bases at V and 4 bases at J, with 14 bases between. The CDR3 is CASSLALSADTQYF. The DNA for the CDR3 is TGTGCCAGCAGCCTAGCTCTCTCGGCAGATACGCAGTATTTT.

This clonotype occurred a few times. The chain has TRBV7-9 and TRBJ2-1; no definite D call. Trimming stripped 5 bases from V and 13 bases from J, with 21 bases between. The germline CDR1 and CDR2 sequences are SEHNR and FQNEAQ (reference sequence). CDR3 size: 14 residues. The CDR3, as DNA: TGTGCCAGCAGCCCCTCCTTAGGCCTACTCACCCAGTTCTTC. Translation: CASSPSLGLLTQFF.

This clonotype was counted ten times or more. Its ends do not fully match the called genes, so a read error is possible. J is TRBJ1-2 and V is TRBV27, with D uncertain. The germline V gene has CDR1 MNHEY and CDR2 SMNVEV (reference sequence). This CDR3 has 14 residues. The CDR3 is CATSLSSEDGGYTF. The CDR3 DNA reads as TGTGCCACCAGTTTGTCTTCAGAGGATGGTGGCTACACCTTC.

The J gene is TRBJ2-3, the V gene TRBV29-1; D possibly corresponds to TRBD2 (6 bases). V shed 5 bases and J shed 0 bases, with 12 bases lying between them. The CDR3 runs 14 residues. CDR1 and CDR2 from the germline V gene are SQVTM and ANQGSEA. CDR3 protein: CSVTSGSSTDTQYF. CDR3 in DNA: TGCAGCGTTACCAGCGGGTCCAGCACAGATACGCAGTATTTT.

This clonotype came up many times. The chain employs TRBV5-1 and TRBJ2-3; D call uncertain. With 0 bases removed from V and 2 bases from J, the gap between germline ends came to 10 bases. Per the germline V gene, CDR1 is SGHRS and CDR2 is YFSETQ. The CDR3 totals 15 residues. The CDR3 loop is CASSLGLPNTDTQYF. CDR3 DNA sequence: TGCGCCAGCAGCTTGGGCCTTCCTAACACAGATACGCAGTATTTT.

This clonotype has ten or more counts. V usage is TRBV28 and J usage is TRBJ1-2; 7 positions match TRBD1. V was pared by 4 bases and J by 5 bases, with 10 bases of the junction left unmatched. This CDR3 region has 15 residues. Germline CDR1 MDHEN, CDR2 SYDVKM. CDR3 sequence reads: CASSSFLTGIYGYTF. The CDR3 coding sequence is TGTGCCAGCAGTTCATTCTTGACAGGGATATATGGCTACACCTTC.

This clonotype was observed at least ten times. In DNA, the CDR3 is TGTGCCAGCAGCTCTAGCGGGGACCTCTCTGGGGCCAACGTCCTGACTTTC. Protein: CASSSSGDLSGANVLTF. The chain has TRBV5-8 and TRBJ2-6; 9 bases align to TRBD2. Germline V CDR1 and CDR2: SGHTS, YDEGEE. V was clipped by 3 bases and J by 0 bases; unmatched bases: 4. CDR3 length: 17 amino acids. Full variable domain (missing parts from reference TRBV5-8 and TRBJ2-6): EAGVTQSPTHLIKTRGQQATLRCSPISGHTSVYWYQQALGLGLQFLLWYDEGEERNRGNFPPRFSGRQFPNYSSELNVNALELEDSALYLCASSSSGDLSGANVLTFGAGSRLTVL.

This clonotype turned up a few times. V gene TRBV18 combines with J gene TRBJ2-6; unclear D gene. Germline V gene data show CDR1 as KGHSH and CDR2 as LQKENI. V lost 5 bases to trimming and J lost 0 bases, with 2 bases between them. This CDR3 has 13 residues. This CDR3 reads CASSASGANVLTF. CDR3 sequence (DNA): TGTGCCAGCTCAGCCTCTGGGGCCAACGTCCTGACTTTC.

The chain recombines TRBV19 with TRBJ1-2; 7 nucleotides align to TRBD1. This CDR3 has 14 amino acids. V was pared by 5 bases and J by 4 bases, with 7 bases of the junction left unmatched. CDR1 and CDR2 from the germline V gene are LNHDA and SQIVND (reference sequence). CDR3 protein: CASSARQGVYGYTF. The CDR3 DNA reads as TGTGCCAGTAGTGCCCGACAGGGAGTCTATGGCTACACCTTC.

This clonotype was seen a handful of times. The chain uses TRBV20-1 and TRBJ2-7; the match to TRBD1 covers 7 bases. The CDR3 is 15 residues long. J gave up 0 bases and V 0 bases, and 5 bases lay outside the gene matches. Germline loops: CDR1 DFQATT, CDR2 SNEGSKA (reference sequence). CDR3 region: CSARDRDSFSYEQYF. The CDR3 bases are TGCAGTGCTAGAGATCGGGACAGCTTCTCCTACGAGCAGTACTTC.

DNA for the CDR3: TGTGCCAGCAGCCCGACAGCCTACGAGCAGTACTTC. It yields the protein CASSPTAYEQYF. The V call is TRBV11-2, the J call TRBJ2-7, with D possibly being TRBD1 (5 bases). V lost 5 bases, J lost 2 bases, and 7 bases lay in between. The CDR3 is 12 residues long. Germline CDR1 SGHAT, CDR2 FQNNGV.

CDR3 nucleotide sequence: TGTGCCAGCGACAGGGGAAACACAGATACGCAGTATTTT. It is translated as CASDRGNTDTQYF. The gene calls are TRBV28 and TRBJ2-3; the match to TRBD1 covers 8 bases. The CDR3 is 13 residues long. J lost 2 bases, V lost 8 bases, and 3 bases had no gene match. Germline loops: CDR1 MDHEN, CDR2 SYDVKM. The entire variable domain, with the rest obtained from reference TRBV28 and TRBJ2-3, is as follows: DVKVTQSSRYLVKRTGEKVFLECVQDMDHENMFWYRQDPGLGLRLIYFSYDVKMKEKGDIPEGYSVSREKKERFSLILESASTNQTSMYLCASDRGNTDTQYFGPGTRLTVL.

This clonotype turned up a few times. The V gene is TRBV7-9, the J gene TRBJ2-1, with a possible D match to TRBD2 (6 bases). CDR1 SEHNR and CDR2 FQNEAQ come from the germline V gene (reference sequence). Trimming left V 2 bases short and J 7 bases short, with 18 bases between. The CDR3 covers 16 residues. The CDR3: CASSLTSAGSPNEQFF. In nucleotides, the CDR3 is TGTGCCAGCAGCTTAACTTCTGCGGGGTCCCCTAATGAGCAGTTCTTC.

This clonotype appeared a few times. The chain recombines TRBV6-2 or TRBV6-3 with TRBJ2-7; D is uncertain. Per the germline V gene, CDR1 is MNHEY and CDR2 is SVGEGT. CDR3 size: 11 residues. The ends were cut back, 5 bases at V and 2 bases at J, with 4 bases in the middle. This CDR3 reads CASSKAYEQYF. The CDR3 DNA follows: TGTGCCAGCAGTAAAGCCTACGAGCAGTACTTC.

The chain couples TRBV21-1 to TRBJ1-1; the DNA was not compared with TRBD1, the D call given in the table. TRBV21-1 is marked as a pseudogene. CDR3 length equals 17 residues. The CDR3 sequence: CASSKAIQGQGNTEAFF. The DNA for the CDR3 is TGTGCCAGCAGCAAAGCTATTCAGGGACAGGGGAACACTGAAGCTTTCTTT.

CDR3: CSAAPLASSYNEQFF. CDR3 in DNA: TGCAGTGCTGCCCCACTTGCGAGCTCCTACAATGAGCAGTTCTTC. The J gene is TRBJ2-1, the V gene TRBV20-1, with unresolved D. Trimming left V 5 bases short and J 0 bases short, with 14 bases between. The CDR3 extends over 15 amino acids. Germline CDR1 and CDR2: DFQATT and SNEGSKA (reference sequence).

In this sample, this clonotype turned up many times. The gene calls are TRBV6-6 and TRBJ1-1, with D maybe TRBD1 (5 bases). The V and J ends lost 2 bases and 2 bases respectively, with 9 bases between them. CDR3 length: 14 amino acids. The germline gives CDR1 MNHNY, CDR2 SVGAGI (reference sequence). CDR3 residues: CASSYGGGNTEAFF. The CDR3 DNA follows: TGTGCCAGCAGTTACGGGGGGGGTAACACTGAAGCTTTCTTT.

This clonotype has more than one count but fewer than ten. The gene calls are TRBV5-4 and TRBJ2-5; a possible D gene is TRBD2 (5 bases). Germline CDR1 is SGHNT and CDR2 is YYREEE (reference sequence). Trimming took 4 bases from V and 5 from J, leaving 18 bases between them. This CDR3 is built from 15 residues. Written as DNA, the CDR3 is TGTGCCAGCAGCCCCCCTCCGGTGTCGGGGGAGACCCAGTACTTC. As protein: CASSPPPVSGETQYF.

The chain links TRBV18 to TRBJ2-5; 10 nucleotides match TRBD2. V shed 6 bases and J 0 bases; nucleotides not matched to a gene: 4. Germline values: CDR1 KGHSH, CDR2 LQKENI. The CDR3 covers 15 residues. The CDR3 DNA is TGTGCCAGCTCGCCGACTAGCGGGTACCAAGAGACCCAGTACTTC. This sequence encodes CASSPTSGYQETQYF.

This clonotype was recorded many times. This rearrangement joins TRBV29-1 to TRBJ2-7, with D uncertain. The CDR3 runs to 14 residues. V gave up 4 bases and J gave up 2 bases, with 15 bases separating them. Germline lookup yields CDR1 SQVTM and CDR2 ANQGSEA. CDR3 in DNA: TGCAGCGTTGTGTCTTCGACCAATACCTACGAGCAGTACTTC. Translated: CSVVSSTNTYEQYF.

This clonotype was detected only a few times. The CDR3 here is CASTGLAKNIQYF. CDR3 nucleotides: TGCGCCAGCACGGGGCTAGCCAAAAACATTCAGTACTTC. The chain couples TRBV10-2 to TRBJ2-4; the D call may be TRBD1 or TRBD2 (5 bases each). V lost 7 bases and J 0 bases, leaving 7 bases between the germline ends. The germline V gene encodes CDR1 WSHSY and CDR2 SAAADI. CDR3 length equals 13 residues.

This clonotype was recorded a few times. The V call is TRBV21-1, the J call TRBJ2-7. TRBV21-1 is an annotated pseudogene. The CDR3 is 16 amino acids. The chain's CDR3 is CASSKAARIPSYEQYF. DNA of the CDR3: TGTGCCAGCAGCAAAGCGGCGAGGATCCCTTCCTACGAGCAGTACTTC.

The sample holds many counts of this clonotype. The chain is built from TRBV12-3 or TRBV12-4 and TRBJ1-1, with 8 bases that match TRBD1. After removal of 2 bases from V and 5 bases from J, the junction contained 4 bases not matched to a gene. The CDR3 has 14 amino acids. CDR3 sequence: CASSLTGGMTEAFF. The CDR3 bases are TGTGCCAGCAGTTTAACAGGGGGAATGACTGAAGCTTTCTTT.

The V gene is TRBV3-1, the J gene TRBJ1-5, with 8 bases fitting TRBD1. The V segment lost 3 bases and the J segment 9 bases; nucleotides outside the gene matches: 4. This CDR3 has 13 amino acids. The germline CDR1 and CDR2 sequences are LGHDT and YNNKEL (reference sequence). The CDR3 region is CASSQTGERPQHF. The CDR3 region has the DNA TGTGCCAGCAGCCAGACAGGGGAGCGGCCCCAGCATTTT. The full variable domain, with the rest looked up from reference TRBV3-1 and TRBJ1-5, is DTAVSQTPKYLVTQMGNDKSIKCEQNLGHDTMYWYKQDSKKFLKIMFSYNNKELIINETVPNRFSPKSPDKAHLNLHINSLELGDSAVYFCASSQTGERPQHFGDGTRLSIL.

The chain joins TRBV6-9 to TRBJ1-1; D unclear. The CDR3 contains 18 residues. Trimming cost V 5 bases and J 0 bases, with 22 bases left between them. Germline V CDR1 and CDR2: MNHGY, SVAAGI. CDR3 nucleotides: TGTGCCAGCAGTGCAAATGCCACCCGGTGCAGCTTGAACACTGAAGCTTTCTTT. The encoded protein is CASSANATRCSLNTEAFF.

V and J are TRBV30 and TRBJ1-4; TRBD1 matches 10 bases. Germline V gives CDR1 GTSNPN, CDR2 SVGIG (reference sequence). The CDR3 length is 13 residues. Trimming removed 4 bases from V and 7 bases from J; junction bases left unmatched: 3. The CDR3 sequence: CAWMGQGSEKLFF. The CDR3 nucleotides read TGTGCCTGGATGGGACAGGGGAGTGAAAAACTGTTTTTT.

This clonotype came up a few times. This sequence joins TRBV3-1 and TRBJ1-6; tentative D call: TRBD1 (5 bases). In germline, CDR1 is LGHDT, CDR2 YNNKEL (reference sequence). V lost 5 bases, J lost 0 bases, and 17 bases lay in between. The CDR3 loop spans 18 amino acids. CDR3 coding DNA: TGTGCCAGCAGCGTCATGGCGGGACCCAGCTCCTATAATTCACCCCTCCACTTT. It codes for CASSVMAGPSSYNSPLHF.

V gene TRBV6-1 combines with J gene TRBJ1-3; 7 bases fit TRBD1. Trimming took 7 bases from V and 3 from J; bases not matched to a gene: 9. Germline CDR1 reads MNHNS; CDR2 reads SASEGT. This CDR3 has 15 amino acids. The chain's CDR3 is CASILTGDGGNTIYF. CDR3 DNA: TGTGCCAGCATCTTAACAGGGGATGGTGGAAACACCATATATTTT.

The chain combines TRBV5-4 with TRBJ2-7, with 11 bases identical to TRBD2. The CDR3 has 14 residues. With V trimmed by 3 bases and J by 5 bases, 4 bases remained unmatched. Germline assignment: CDR1 SGHNT and CDR2 YYREEE (reference sequence). DNA of the CDR3: TGTGCCAGCAGCTCGGGACTAGCGGACGACGAGCAGTACTTC. Translation gives CASSSGLADDEQYF.